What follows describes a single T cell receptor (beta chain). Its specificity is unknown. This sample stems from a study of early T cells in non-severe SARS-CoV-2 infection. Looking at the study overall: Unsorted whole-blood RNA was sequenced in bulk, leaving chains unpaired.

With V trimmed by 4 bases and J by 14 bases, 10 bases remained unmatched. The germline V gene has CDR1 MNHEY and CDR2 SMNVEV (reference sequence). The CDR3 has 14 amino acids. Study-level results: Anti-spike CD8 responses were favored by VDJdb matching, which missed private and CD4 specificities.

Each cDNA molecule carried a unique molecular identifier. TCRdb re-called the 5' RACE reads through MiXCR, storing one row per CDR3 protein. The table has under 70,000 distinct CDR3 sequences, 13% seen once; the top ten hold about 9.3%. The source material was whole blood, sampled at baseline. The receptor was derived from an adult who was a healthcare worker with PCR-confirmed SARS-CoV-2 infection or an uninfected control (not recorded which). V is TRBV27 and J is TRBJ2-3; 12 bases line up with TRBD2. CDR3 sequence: CASSWGLAGASTYF. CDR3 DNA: TGTGCCAGCAGTTGGGGACTAGCGGGTGCTTCGACGTATTTT.